The 14 T cell receptor beta chains listed next were all sequenced from one sample in a study of radiation and T cells in renal cell carcinoma. As for time point: baseline pretreatment blood. Noted treatment: 15 Gy SBRT to primary tumor, nephrectomy 4 weeks later. Produced via immunoSEQ multiplex PCR; TCRdb's table is partial and in-frame only. The sample carries 85,000 to 100,000 clones, about 86% recorded once. The material was blood, obtained from a patient whose treatment included radiotherapy and nephrectomy. The receptors shown here come from a man aged 45-65 years with renal cell carcinoma.

V usage is TRBV10-3 and J usage is TRBJ2-2; D perhaps matches TRBD1 (5 bases). The CDR3 totals 15 residues. The germline CDR1 and CDR2 sequences are ENHRY and SYGVKD. The V end lost 10 bases, the J end lost 1 base, and 16 bases lay between the germline ends. In nucleotides, the CDR3 is TGTGCCAGCTCCAATCAACAGGTGAACACCGGGGAGCTGTTTTTT. Translated: CASSNQQVNTGELFF.

The V and J genes are TRBV30 and TRBJ2-6; TRBD1 aligns across 9 bases. The CDR3 is 14 residues long. Per germline, CDR1 GTSNPN and CDR2 SVGIG (reference sequence). J was trimmed by 2 bases and V by 7 bases; bases with no gene match: 3. This CDR3 is CASQGAAGANVLTF. DNA for the CDR3: TGTGCCTCACAGGGGGCGGCTGGGGCCAACGTCCTGACTTTC.

This chain connects TRBV7-6 to TRBJ2-5; 8 bases are shared with TRBD2. The V segment lost 4 bases and the J segment 0 bases; nucleotides outside the gene matches: 7. This CDR3 region has 16 residues. CDR1 is SGHVS and CDR2 is FNYEAQ in the germline V gene. The CDR3 DNA reads as TGTGCCAGCAGCTCCCCTAGAGCGGGGGACCAAGAGACCCAGTACTTC. Its protein product is CASSSPRAGDQETQYF.

A remark on this clone: The junction and the germline gene differ at one end; a read error may be behind it. CDR3 bases: TGTGCCAGTACCTCTAATAGAAACTATGGCTACGCCTTC. It codes for CASTSNRNYGYAF. The rearrangement joins TRBV6-5 to TRBJ1-2; D remains ambiguous. Germline lookup yields CDR1 MNHEY and CDR2 SVGAGI. This CDR3 comprises 13 residues.

The V gene is TRBV4-2, the J gene TRBJ2-7; 9 bases match TRBD2. Germline CDR1 is LGHNA and CDR2 is YNFKEQ. This CDR3 contains 15 residues. The trim removed 0 bases at V and 4 bases at J, leaving 4 bases unmatched. DNA for the CDR3: TGTGCCAGCAGCCAAGATGTAGCGGGAGATTACGAGCAGTACTTC. Residues: CASSQDVAGDYEQYF.

V and J are TRBV5-1 and TRBJ2-7; D assignment may be TRBD1 or TRBD2 (5 bases each). The V gene's germline CDR1 is SGHRS and CDR2 YFSETQ. The V end was cut by 4 bases, the J end by 2 bases, with 19 bases between. The CDR3 is made up of 16 amino acids. CDR3 DNA sequence: TGCGCCAGCAGCGCCTCTACAGGATCGGAGGCCTACGAGCAGTACTTC. Encoded protein: CASSASTGSEAYEQYF.

This sequence joins TRBV7-9 and TRBJ2-1, with 9 bases aligning to TRBD2. J gave up 6 bases and V 3 bases, and 9 bases lay outside the gene matches. The CDR3 totals 16 residues. Germline lookup yields CDR1 SEHNR and CDR2 FQNEAQ (reference sequence). CDR3 in DNA: TGTGCCAGCAGCTTTGGGCGACTAGCGGCACCCAATGAGCAGTTCTTC. Protein product: CASSFGRLAAPNEQFF.

The chain recombines TRBV5-1 with TRBJ2-7, with D uncertain. The CDR3 sequence is 15 residues long. Trimming stripped 0 bases from V and 5 bases from J, with 15 bases between. Germline CDR1 reads SGHRS; CDR2 reads YFSETQ. CDR3 residues: CASSLVLGSIHEQYF. The DNA of the CDR3 is TGCGCCAGCAGCTTGGTTCTGGGAAGTATCCACGAGCAGTACTTC.

This clone appeared a single time. V usage is TRBV9 and J usage is TRBJ2-7; D might be TRBD1 or TRBD2, each matching 7 bases. This CDR3 is 14 amino acids long. V was cut by 1 base and J by 4 bases, with 12 bases left in between. Per the germline V gene, CDR1 is SGDLS and CDR2 is YYNGEE. The CDR3 loop reads CASSVQGGRYEQYF. The CDR3 DNA sequence: TGTGCCAGCAGCGTACAGGGGGGGCGATACGAGCAGTACTTC.

This sequence joins TRBV15 and TRBJ2-7; weak D call: TRBD2 (5 bases). Deletions cut 3 bases from V and 6 bases from J, with 9 bases between. Germline V gene data show CDR1 as LNHNV and CDR2 as YYDKDF (reference sequence). This CDR3 has 12 amino acids. CDR3 DNA: TGTGCCACCAGCAGGTCACGGGGCGAGCAGTACTTC. Amino acids: CATSRSRGEQYF.

This clone was seen once. The gene calls are TRBV18 and TRBJ2-3, with D possibly being TRBD2 (5 bases). Germline assignment: CDR1 KGHSH and CDR2 LQKENI. Trimming removed 6 bases from V and 2 bases from J, with 18 bases in between. This CDR3 has 16 residues. The CDR3 DNA sequence: TGTGCCAGCTCCCTCGGTGCAGCGGCTAACACAGATACGCAGTATTTT. This sequence encodes CASSLGAAANTDTQYF.

CDR3 nucleotide sequence: TGCGCCAGCAGCCCCGGGACAAACGAGCAGTACTTC. Translation gives CASSPGTNEQYF. The rearrangement joins TRBV5-1 to TRBJ2-7; D might be TRBD1 (6 bases). Trimming shortened V by 4 bases and J by 5 bases, and 10 bases separated the two germline ends. Per germline, CDR1 SGHRS and CDR2 YFSETQ. This CDR3 spans 12 amino acids.

V usage is TRBV9 and J usage is TRBJ1-6, with D perhaps matching TRBD1 (5 bases). Germline V gene sequence: CDR1 SGDLS, CDR2 YYNGEE. This CDR3 region has 14 residues. V lost 0 bases and J lost 11, with 12 bases in between. CDR3 sequence (DNA): TGTGCCAGCAGCGTAGGGGTCCAGGGCCCACCCCTCCACTTT. It codes for CASSVGVQGPPLHF.

The gene calls are TRBV27 and TRBJ2-7; D call uncertain. V lost 1 base, J lost 3 bases, and 7 bases lay in between. CDR3 length: 13 residues. Germline V CDR1 and CDR2: MNHEY, SMNVEV (reference sequence). The CDR3 sequence is CASSLLFVYEQYF. The CDR3 DNA reads as TGTGCCAGCAGTTTATTATTCGTCTACGAGCAGTACTTC.